This T cell receptor beta chain was identified during a study of T cells in Graves' hyperthyroidism and ophthalmopathy (dated by TCRdb to about 2019). About the investigation overall: Peripheral blood samples were taken at the time of initial diagnosis, prior to any treatment. In roughly six Graves' hyperthyroidism patients, the study also compared T-cell repertoires from thyroid tissue with T-cell repertoires from blood. Prospective prediction of ophthalmopathy was tested in an independent validation cohort consisting of fewer than 20 hyperthyroidism patients and approximately 16 patients who later progressed to ophthalmopathy. The 100 discovery patients were randomly split 7:3 into training and test sets. Once sampling was done, hyperthyroidism patients were given methimazole at a starting dose of 30 mg daily, whereas ophthalmopathy patients were given high-dose intravenous methylprednisolone. The paper describes TCR Vbeta CDR3 sequencing of fewer than 150 peripheral blood samples, made up of 40 to 45 ophthalmopathy patients, 70 to 80 hyperthyroidism patients and 17 progressor patients. TCR V-J signatures able to tell the groups apart were searched for in a discovery cohort of 95 or so patients, of whom roughly 42 had Graves' ophthalmopathy and about 60 had stable Graves' hyperthyroidism.

Ophthalmopathy patients had moderately to severely active disease, Clinical Activity Score of at least 3, NOSPECS grade of at least 4, and duration under 3 months. Exclusion was applied to patients with uncontrolled infections, other autoimmune diseases, pregnancy or lactation. Diagnoses were based on clinical symptoms, serum thyroxine and TRAb, thyroid ultrasound and orbital computed tomography. PBMCs were separated from 8 to 10 ml of fresh peripheral blood using Ficoll-Paque density gradient centrifugation. Trizol reagent was used to extract total RNA, and RNA quality was then checked on an Agilent 2100 Bioanalyzer. The TCR beta CDR3 regions were amplified from RNA transcripts. A first-round RT-PCR of the TCR CDR3 used the HTBI primer set with the Qiagen OneStep RT-PCR kit. The libraries were constructed in a second round of multiplex PCR and then size-selected and purified. Sequencing of the libraries was done on an Illumina HiSeq2000 using paired-end 100 bp reads. Per the original workflow: SOAPnuke was used to process the raw data, with reads discarded if the reads contained adapters or uncalled bases, had a mean Phred below 15, or lacked an exact constant-primer or identifier match. COPE v1.2.5 was used to merge high-quality paired reads, and clonotypes were defined as unique nucleotide sequences. MiTCR v1.1 was used to align clonotypes to the IMGT TRBV, TRBD and TRBJ reference segments. Only V-J combinations with frequency above 0.0001, covering approximately 99% of repertoires, were analysed. A TCS score was defined as the ratio between F50 (clonal expansion) and ExV (chaos), using BLOSUM62-based TCRdist between CDR3 peptides within each V-J. Welch's t-statistics and random forest reduced 500 to 550 V-J features to 13, which were used in a naive Bayes classifier (R e1071). The public reads were reprocessed in TCRdb via fastp at Q25 and MiXCR, keeping in-frame beta chains. Rows with one shared CDR3 protein collapse into an entry with the most common genes and DNA. The authors' filters were not applied to this entry. This sample lists some 360,000 distinct CDR3 sequences; 15% to 20% were detected once. Of the sample, about 14% falls within the top ten clones.

On the study overall, not on this receptor specifically: In validation, the model predicted progression to ophthalmopathy a median of about 6.8 months before onset, with about 64% sensitivity and almost 75% specificity. Most expanded thyroid clonotypes (frequency above 0.001) were also found in blood, which suggests that blood repertoires may mirror thyroid immune responses. No statistical method was used to set the sample size in advance, and investigators knew the group allocation. In cross-validation, a model built on a 13 V-J signature told ophthalmopathy apart from stable hyperthyroidism with about 90% sensitivity and roughly 81% specificity, and in testing the same model reached 80%/75%.

This clonotype has a count of ten or more. Its antigen has not been determined. Qualities for individual bases were not recorded, and no much larger clone is one base off. The germline V gene yields SGHAT for CDR1 and FQNNGV for CDR2. The CDR3 measures 16 amino acids from cysteine to phenylalanine. Only the CDR3 DNA stays, 48 bases, in frame from base 1. V sheds 2 bases and J sheds 0 bases, leaving 10 bases between their ends. The sequenced sample was blood. In this chain, TRBV11-2 is recombined with TRBJ2-2, with TRBD2 perhaps the D gene, on 6 matching bases. The receptor was isolated from a woman in her thirties or forties with Graves' ophthalmopathy. The nucleotide sequence is given as TGTGCCAGCAGCTTAATCGGAGGGGCGAACACCGGGGAGCTGTTTTTT. The encoded protein is CASSLIGGANTGELFF. With the portions outside the CDR3 filled from the reference TRBV11-2 and TRBJ2-2 genes, the complete variable region becomes EAGVAQSPRYKIIEKRQSVAFWCNPISGHATLYWYQQILGQGPKLLIQFQNNGVVDDSQLPKDRFSAERLKGVDSTLKIQPAKLEDSAVYLCASSLIGGANTGELFFGEGSRLTVL.